The entry below describes one T cell receptor beta chain. Antigen specificity is unknown. The CDR3 extends over 14 amino acids. CDR1 is LNHDA and CDR2 is SQIVND in the germline V gene (reference sequence). V shed 3 bases and J shed 3 bases, with 9 bases lying between them. These data are taken from a study of cytomegalovirus exposure and HLA in healthy donors. Broader study findings: The Asian-associated ancestry cluster reportedly had fewer N-insertions than the approximately 630-donor mean in a later analysis. Many donors shared some public TCRs, even though most TCR sequences were rare. Later analysis found that TCR beta chains associated with HLA were more clonally expanded than other, equally common chains.

The PCR contained 60 Vbeta and 13 Jbeta primers. Assay: immunoSEQ multiplex PCR; the TCRdb copy retains only in-frame clones and omits some. The sample holds 110,000 or so clones, roughly 13% seen once. The sequencing input was PBMCs. J is TRBJ1-5 and V is TRBV19; D gene ambiguous. This TCR came from a man in his forties in good health and CMV-seropositive. The CDR3 DNA is TGTGCCAGTAGTATTTCGGGGAACAATCAGCCCCAGCATTTT. Translating gives CASSISGNNQPQHF.